This T cell receptor beta chain was profiled in a study of OX40 agonist ivuxolimab in advanced cancers. Turning to the study itself: It was ivuxolimab, an agonistic anti-OX40 (CD134) antibody, that patients were treated with. Anti-PD-1, anti-PD-L1 or anti-CTLA-4 therapy given earlier was allowed, and roughly 40% had some.

Sequencing used immunoSEQ multiplex PCR; TCRdb keeps in-frame clones, though not all of them. Among around 20,000 clones listed, roughly 69% were seen once. General study points: Expansion of clones was among the lowest in partial responders at 0.1-3.0 mg/kg. The average count of expanded clones was higher among CD8+ T cells than among CD4+.

About this clone itself: Its antigen is as yet unknown.

V was clipped by 4 bases and J by 0 bases, with 6 bases between them. From germline, CDR1 is KGHSH and CDR2 LQKENI. This CDR3 is 13 amino acids long. The chain couples TRBV18 to TRBJ1-1; D is possibly TRBD1 (5 bases). The receptor comes from an adult with an advanced solid tumor such as melanoma, head and neck, liver or kidney cancer. Sequenced material: CD4+ or CD8+ T cells sorted from blood, taken in a trial of the OX40 agonist ivuxolimab. The CDR3 here is CASSQDMNTEAFF. The CDR3 bases are TGTGCCAGCTCACAGGACATGAACACTGAAGCTTTCTTT.